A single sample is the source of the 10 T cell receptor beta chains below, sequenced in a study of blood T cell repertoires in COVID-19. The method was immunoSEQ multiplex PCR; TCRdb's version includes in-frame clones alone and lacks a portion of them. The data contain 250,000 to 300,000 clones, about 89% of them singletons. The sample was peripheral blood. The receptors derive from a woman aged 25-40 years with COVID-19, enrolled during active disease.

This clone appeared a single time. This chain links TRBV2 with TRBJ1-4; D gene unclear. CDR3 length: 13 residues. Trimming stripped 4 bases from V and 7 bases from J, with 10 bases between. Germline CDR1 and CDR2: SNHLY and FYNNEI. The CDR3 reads CASSVQAPEKLFF. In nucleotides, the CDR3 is TGTGCCAGCAGTGTTCAGGCCCCTGAAAAACTGTTTTTT.

The CDR3 here is CASSLVAGAGAPYEQYF. The CDR3 nucleotides are TGTGCCAGCAGCTTAGTAGCCGGGGCGGGAGCCCCCTACGAGCAGTACTTC. V is TRBV11-2 and J is TRBJ2-7, with 7 bases lining up with TRBD2. CDR1 is SGHAT and CDR2 is FQNNGV in the germline V gene. Trimming cost V 1 base and J 2 bases; bases outside gene matches: 11. This CDR3 spans 17 amino acids.

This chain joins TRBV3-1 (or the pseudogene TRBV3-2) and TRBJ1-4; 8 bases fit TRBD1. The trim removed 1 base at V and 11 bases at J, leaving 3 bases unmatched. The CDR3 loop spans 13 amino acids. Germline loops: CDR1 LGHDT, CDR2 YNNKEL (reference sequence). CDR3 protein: CASSQVRDRKLFF. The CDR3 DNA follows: TGTGCCAGCAGCCAAGTACGGGACAGGAAACTGTTTTTT.

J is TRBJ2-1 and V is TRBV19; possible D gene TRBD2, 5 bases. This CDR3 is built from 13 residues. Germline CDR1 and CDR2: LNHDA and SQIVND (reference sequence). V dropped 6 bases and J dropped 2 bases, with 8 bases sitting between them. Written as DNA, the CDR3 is TGTGCCAGTAGCTCCGGGGCCTACAATGAGCAGTTCTTC. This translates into CASSSGAYNEQFF.

The CDR3 reads CASSIDSNRGSGGYTF. The CDR3 DNA is TGTGCCAGTAGTATAGATTCGAACAGGGGGAGCGGCGGCTACACCTTC. The chain combines TRBV19 with TRBJ1-2, with 8 bases aligning to TRBD1. Germline lookup yields CDR1 LNHDA and CDR2 SQIVND (reference sequence). CDR3 size: 16 residues. The junction had 11 bases not matched to a gene; V was cut back by 0 bases and J by 8 bases.

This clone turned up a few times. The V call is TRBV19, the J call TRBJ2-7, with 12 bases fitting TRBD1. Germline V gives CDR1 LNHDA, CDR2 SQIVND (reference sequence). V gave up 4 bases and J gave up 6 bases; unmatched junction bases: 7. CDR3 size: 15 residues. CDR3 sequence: CASSRVWDRGREQYF. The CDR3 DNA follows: TGTGCCAGTAGTAGAGTCTGGGACAGGGGGCGCGAGCAGTACTTC.

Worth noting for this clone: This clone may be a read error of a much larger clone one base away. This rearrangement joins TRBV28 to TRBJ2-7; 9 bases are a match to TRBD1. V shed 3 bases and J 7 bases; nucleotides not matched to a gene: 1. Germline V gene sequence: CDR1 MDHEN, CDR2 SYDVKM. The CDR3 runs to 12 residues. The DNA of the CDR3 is TGTGCCAGCAGTTTGGACAGGGGAGAGCAGTACTTC. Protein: CASSLDRGEQYF.

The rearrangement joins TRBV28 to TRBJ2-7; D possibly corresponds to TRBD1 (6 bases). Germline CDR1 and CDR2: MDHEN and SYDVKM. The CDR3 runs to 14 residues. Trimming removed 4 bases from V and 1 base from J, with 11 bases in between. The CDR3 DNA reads TGTGCCAGCAGTTCCCGGGACAAATCCTACGAGCAGTACTTC. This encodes CASSSRDKSYEQYF.

The CDR3 DNA reads TGCAGTGCTAGTAAACCGGGACAGGGGGTCGGAGAGACCCAGTACTTC. Translation gives CSASKPGQGVGETQYF. The rearrangement joins TRBV20-1 to TRBJ2-5; 11 bases map to TRBD1. Germline CDR1 DFQATT, CDR2 SNEGSKA (reference sequence). J lost 4 bases, V lost 3 bases, and 10 bases had no gene match. The CDR3 totals 16 residues.

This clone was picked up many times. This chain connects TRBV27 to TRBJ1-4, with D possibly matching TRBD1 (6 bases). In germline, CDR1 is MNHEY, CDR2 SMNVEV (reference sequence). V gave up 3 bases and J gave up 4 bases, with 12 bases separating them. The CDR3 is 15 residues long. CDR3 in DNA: TGTGCCAGCAGTTTTACGGGACAAATTAATGAAAAACTGTTTTTT. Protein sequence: CASSFTGQINEKLFF.